These 3 T cell receptor beta chains were all obtained from the same sample, sequenced in a study of cytomegalovirus exposure and HLA in healthy donors. The PCR was carried out with 60 Vbeta primers and 13 Jbeta primers. Some clones are missing from TCRdb's copy, which holds only in-frame ones; the method was immunoSEQ multiplex PCR. The sample contains about 140,000 clones, 73% of which appear only once. The sample taken for sequencing was PBMCs. The source of these receptors is a woman aged 40 to 55 in good health and CMV-seronegative.

This clone was observed a handful of times. The V call is TRBV5-1, the J call TRBJ1-1; 9 bases match TRBD1. Looked up from germline, CDR1 is SGHRS and CDR2 is YFSETQ. This CDR3 is built from 15 residues. The V and J ends lost 3 bases and 6 bases, in that order; junction bases with no gene match: 9. This chain's CDR3 is CASSWGDREAPEAFF. For the CDR3, the DNA is TGCGCCAGCAGCTGGGGGGACAGGGAGGCCCCTGAAGCTTTCTTT.

Only one count was recorded for this clone. This chain joins TRBV18 and TRBJ2-2, with 8 nucleotides matching TRBD2. CDR3 length: 16 amino acids. Germline values: CDR1 KGHSH, CDR2 LQKENI. The trim removed 3 bases at V and 5 bases at J, leaving 8 bases unmatched. DNA for the CDR3: TGTGCCAGCTCACCTCCTGGACTAGCTCGGACCGGGGAGCTGTTTTTT. Protein: CASSPPGLARTGELFF.

A few counts support this clone. The genes are TRBV2 and TRBJ1-1, with 8 bases that match TRBD1. This CDR3 is 15 amino acids long. J was trimmed by 1 base and V by 6 bases; bases with no gene match: 7. Germline assignment: CDR1 SNHLY and CDR2 FYNNEI. The CDR3 loop reads CASRRRQGTNTEAFF. CDR3 DNA: TGTGCCAGCAGAAGACGACAGGGGACGAACACTGAAGCTTTCTTT. The variable domain in full, completed from reference TRBV2 and TRBJ1-1, reads EPEVTQTPSHQVTQMGQEVILRCVPISNHLYFYWYRQILGQKVEFLVSFYNNEISEKSEIFDDQFSVERPDGSNFTLKIRSTKLEDSAMYFCASRRRQGTNTEAFFGQGTRLTVV.